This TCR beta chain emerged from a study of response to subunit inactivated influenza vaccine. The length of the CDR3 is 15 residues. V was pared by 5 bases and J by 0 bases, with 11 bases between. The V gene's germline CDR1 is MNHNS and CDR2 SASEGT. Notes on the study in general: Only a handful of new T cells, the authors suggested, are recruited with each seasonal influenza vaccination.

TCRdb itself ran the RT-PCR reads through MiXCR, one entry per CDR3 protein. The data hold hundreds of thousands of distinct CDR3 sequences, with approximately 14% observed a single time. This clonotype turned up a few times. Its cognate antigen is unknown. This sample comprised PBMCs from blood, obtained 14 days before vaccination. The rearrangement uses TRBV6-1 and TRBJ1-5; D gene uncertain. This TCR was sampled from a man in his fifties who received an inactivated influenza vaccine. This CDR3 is CASSPFLGSNQPQHF. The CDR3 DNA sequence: TGTGCCAGCAGTCCTTTCCTCGGTAGCAATCAGCCCCAGCATTTT.